The present entry profiles one TCR beta chain with its context. Trimming took 7 bases from V and 6 from J; bases not matched to a gene: 9. Germline assignment: CDR1 SQVTM and CDR2 ANQGSEA. This CDR3 is built from 13 residues. These data belong to a study of blood T cells in healthy people across ages. Ten milliliters of peripheral blood were drawn from each donor. No fewer than 7 million PBMCs went into each sample. A second PCR of about 6 to 12 cycles used a sample-barcoded 5' primer and a J-beta primer mix. TCRdb re-analysed the 5' RACE reads in MiXCR, keeping a single row per CDR3 protein. The sample has roughly 800,000 distinct CDR3 sequences, approximately 55% seen once.

The rearrangement links TRBV29-1 to TRBJ1-2; the match to TRBD1 covers 9 bases. The sample taken for sequencing was blood. This sequence was found in a man older than 75 in good health. CDR3 sequence (DNA): TGCAGCGGAGAGCGGGGGACAGGGAATGGCTACACCTTC. This codes for CSGERGTGNGYTF.